Only a few counts were recorded for the clone carrying this T cell receptor beta chain. Method: immunoSEQ multiplex PCR; TCRdb's copy keeps in-frame clones and lacks some. The sample gives tens of thousands of clones, about 75% of which show up once; roughly 24% is in the top ten. The CDR3 length is 15 residues. Germline V gene lookup returns CDR1 MDHEN and CDR2 SYDVKM. Trimming cost V 10 bases and J 0 bases, with 18 bases left between them. These data originate in a study of radiotherapy plus CTLA-4 blockade in lung cancer. The receptor was isolated from a human donor with non-small cell lung cancer that progressed on radiotherapy plus ipilimumab. V is TRBV28 and J is TRBJ1-1; D unclear. Sequenced material: peripheral blood, taken from a patient treated with radiotherapy plus ipilimumab. The CDR3 coding sequence is TGTGCCATTACTTCCAGCATCATATTGAACACTGAAGCTTTCTTT. Residues: CAITSSIILNTEAFF.